Below, 6 T cell receptor beta chains from the same sample are listed, as sequenced in a study of control samples from healthy donors and cancer patients. Sequencing used immunoSEQ multiplex PCR; TCRdb keeps in-frame clones, though not all of them. This table holds about 170,000 clones, 88% found once. Sequencing input: blood. The receptor set was obtained from a woman aged 25 to 39 in good health.

The gene calls are TRBV28 and TRBJ2-4, with D tentatively TRBD1 or TRBD2 (6 bases each). The V end was cut by 10 bases, the J end by 4 bases, with 23 bases between. Germline values: CDR1 MDHEN, CDR2 SYDVKM. This CDR3 region has 16 residues. The CDR3 reads CATLGGPGVAKNIQYF. CDR3 DNA: TGTGCCACCCTAGGGGGTCCGGGAGTGGCAAAAAACATTCAGTACTTC.

CDR3 loop: CASSLPGGVMTGELFF. The CDR3 coding sequence is TGCGCCAGCAGCTTGCCCGGAGGAGTGATGACCGGGGAGCTGTTTTTT. This chain uses TRBV5-1 with TRBJ2-2, with D tentatively TRBD2 (5 bases). The CDR3 spans 16 residues. V shed 1 base and J shed 5 bases, with 15 bases lying between them. Germline loops: CDR1 SGHRS, CDR2 YFSETQ.

The V call is TRBV4-1, the J call TRBJ2-4, with D tentatively TRBD2 (5 bases). This CDR3 has 14 amino acids. V was trimmed by 0 bases and J by 5 bases, leaving 8 bases between them. Germline V lookup: CDR1 MGHRA, CDR2 YSYEKL. CDR3 in DNA: TGCGCCAGCAGCCAAGAACTAGTGCAAAACATTCAGTACTTC. Translation: CASSQELVQNIQYF.

V and J are TRBV14 and TRBJ2-3, with 10 positions matching TRBD1. J was trimmed by 6 bases and V by 5 bases; bases with no gene match: 8. The CDR3 extends over 15 amino acids. From germline, CDR1 is SGHDN and CDR2 FVKESK. CDR3 nucleotide sequence: TGTGCCAGCAGCAAACGACAGGGGGCCGGCGATACGCAGTATTTT. This gives the protein CASSKRQGAGDTQYF. Using reference TRBV14 and TRBJ2-3 for the parts outside the CDR3, the full variable domain is EAGVTQFPSHSVIEKGQTVTLRCDPISGHDNLYWYRRVMGKEIKFLLHFVKESKQDESGMPNNRFLAERTGGTYSTLKVQPAELEDSGVYFCASSKRQGAGDTQYFGPGTRLTVL.

The chain links TRBV5-1 to TRBJ2-3; no definite D call. This CDR3 has 16 residues. Germline-derived CDR1 and CDR2 are SGHRS and YFSETQ. Trimming left V 7 bases short and J 3 bases short, with 21 bases between. The CDR3 protein is CASQDLPGAGTDTQYF. The CDR3 coding sequence is TGCGCCAGCCAGGATCTCCCAGGAGCTGGGACAGATACGCAGTATTTT.

The V and J genes are TRBV19 and TRBJ1-1; D ambiguous. Germline V gene sequence: CDR1 LNHDA, CDR2 SQIVND (reference sequence). V lost 1 base to trimming and J lost 0 bases, with 6 bases between them. The CDR3 consists of 14 residues. The CDR3 coding sequence is TGTGCCAGTAGTATAGGGGAGGTGAACACTGAAGCTTTCTTT. Amino acid sequence: CASSIGEVNTEAFF.